Listed below are T cell receptor beta chains from one sample, sequenced in a study of regulatory T cells in long-lasting Graves disease. Using its own MiXCR run on the multiplex PCR reads, TCRdb lists one record per CDR3 protein. This table holds about 540,000 distinct CDR3 sequences, roughly 13% found once. The sample was also linked to a second study, of T cells in Graves' hyperthyroidism and ophthalmopathy.

Material: peripheral blood mononuclear cells (PBMCs), obtained at new diagnosis, from a patient treated with antithyroid drugs. Source of these receptors: a man between 25 and 39 years old with Graves disease. CDR3s include the opening cysteine and the closing phenylalanine or tryptophan. D genes are given only for firm matches. The size of a clone is reported for some rows only, either as once, few or many, or as a class for expanded clones.

>TRBD1|many|TRBV9|TRBJ2-7
TGTGCCAGCAGCGGGGGACAGGGGACTCTCTACGAGCAGTACTTC
CASSGGQGTLYEQYF
>-|many|TRBV13|TRBJ2-7
TGTGCCAGCAGCTTAGGGACGCCGAGTTACGAGCAGTACTTC
CASSLGTPSYEQYF
>-|many|TRBV19|TRBJ1-1
TGTGCCAGTAGTAAGGACACGCGGACCTGGGGGACTGAAGCTTTCTTT
CASSKDTRTWGTEAFF
>-|few|TRBV5-1|TRBJ2-5
TGCGCCAGCAGCCTAACCGGGCTAATATTACCAGAGACCCAGTACTTC
CASSLTGLILPETQYF
>-|many|TRBV7-8|TRBJ2-5
TGTGCCAGCAGCCTACTAGAGGGAGAGACCCAGTACTTC
CASSLLEGETQYF
>-|many|TRBV19|TRBJ2-7
TGTGCCAGTACCGCGCCAGGCGACGAGCAGTACTTC
CASTAPGDEQYF
>TRBD1|-|TRBV4-1|TRBJ2-5
TGCGCCAGCAGCCAAGATCCGGGACAGCAAGAGACCCAGTACTTC
CASSQDPGQQETQYF
>TRBD2|few|TRBV20-1|TRBJ2-5
TGCAGTGCTCACTCTCTAGCGGCCCTTCAAGAGACCCAGTACTTC
CSAHSLAALQETQYF
>TRBD2|many|TRBV6-2/TRBV6-3|TRBJ2-4
TGTGCCAGCAGACAAGGACTAGCGGGAGGGCCGGGAACACGTGCCAAAAACATTCAGTACTTC
CASRQGLAGGPGTRAKNIQYF
>TRBD2|many|TRBV11-2|TRBJ2-1
TGTGCCAGCAGCTTACGGTGGGAGGGCTACAATGAGCAGTTCTTC
CASSLRWEGYNEQFF
>TRBD2|many|TRBV5-1|TRBJ2-5
TGCGCCAGCAGCTGGGAGGGGACAGAGACCCAGTACTTC
CASSWEGTETQYF
>-|few|TRBV7-9|TRBJ2-7
TGTGCCAGCCACTCAACCGGGCGGCCGTACTTC
CASHSTGRPYF
>-|few|TRBV7-9|TRBJ1-3
TGTGCCAGCAGCTTGGGCAGGGGCTCTGGAAACACCATATATTTT
CASSLGRGSGNTIYF